Each of the 19 T cell receptor beta chains below was sequenced from the same sample in a study of beta chain features in type 1 diabetes. All of the isolated RNA was reverse transcribed, so expressed TCRB transcripts were sequenced. Repertoires were generated with immunoSEQ multiplex PCR, while TCRdb's copy carries only in-frame clones and drops some. The sample contains about 140,000 clones, more than 9% of which appear only once. The material sequenced was naive CD4+ T cells from blood. These receptor sequences come from a man aged 18 to 29 in good health.

Only a few counts were recorded for this clone. This sequence joins TRBV6-5 and TRBJ2-7, with D maybe TRBD1 (6 bases). V was cut by 2 bases and J by 2 bases, with 10 bases left in between. Per the germline V gene, CDR1 is MNHEY and CDR2 is SVGAGI. This CDR3 spans 14 amino acids. The CDR3 protein is CASSYSQGPYEQYF. The DNA of the CDR3 is TGTGCCAGCAGTTACAGCCAGGGGCCCTACGAGCAGTACTTC.

The gene calls are TRBV6-5 and TRBJ1-5; 8 bases match TRBD1. The CDR3 has 15 amino acids. The germline V gene encodes CDR1 MNHEY and CDR2 SVGAGI. V lost 7 bases and J lost 4; bases outside the gene matches: 9. In DNA form, the CDR3 reads TGTGCCAGCACCCCCGGACAGGGAGCGAATCAGCCCCAGCATTTT. This sequence encodes CASTPGQGANQPQHF.

This clone has a handful of counts. This chain joins TRBV7-9 and TRBJ2-1, with D tentatively TRBD2 (6 bases). The germline gives CDR1 SEHNR, CDR2 FQNEAQ (reference sequence). The CDR3 contains 13 residues. V was cut by 5 bases and J by 8 bases, with 13 bases left in between. CDR3 DNA sequence: TGTGCCAGCAGCACGAGGACGGGGGATGAGCAGTTCTTC. Amino acid sequence: CASSTRTGDEQFF.

The V gene is TRBV4-1, the J gene TRBJ2-1, with 7 bases that match TRBD2. Germline V CDR1 and CDR2: MGHRA, YSYEKL. J lost 5 bases, V lost 1 base, and 2 bases had no gene match. The CDR3 is made up of 14 amino acids. This CDR3 is CASSQGGGNNEQFF. The CDR3 DNA follows: TGCGCCAGCAGCCAAGGCGGGGGTAACAATGAGCAGTTCTTC.

This clone was seen a handful of times. The chain carries TRBV28 and TRBJ1-4; D unclear. There are 14 residues in the CDR3. From germline, CDR1 is MDHEN and CDR2 SYDVKM. V lost 5 bases, J lost 2 bases, and 9 bases lay in between. The DNA of the CDR3 is TGTGCCAGCAGTCTCAGTATGACTAATGAAAAACTGTTTTTT. Protein sequence: CASSLSMTNEKLFF.

This clone showed up just once. Possible read error: a much larger clone is one base away. CDR3 sequence (DNA): TGCGCCAGCAGCCAAGTAGCGGGGGAGCAGTTCTTC. Its translation is CASSQVAGEQFF. The chain links TRBV4-1 to TRBJ2-1; 8 positions agree with TRBD2. The CDR3 is 12 amino acids. The junction had 0 bases not matched to a gene; V was cut back by 1 base and J by 10 bases. Germline CDR1 and CDR2: MGHRA and YSYEKL.

This clone was seen more than once but under ten times. This chain connects TRBV7-9 to TRBJ1-2; TRBD1 is a possible D gene (5 bases). CDR1 is SEHNR and CDR2 is FQNEAQ in the germline V gene (reference sequence). The germline V and J ends were trimmed by 2 bases and 1 base, with 8 bases remaining between them. The CDR3 extends over 14 amino acids. The CDR3 protein is CASSLPTVNYGYTF. The CDR3 DNA is TGTGCCAGCAGCTTACCGACAGTTAACTATGGCTACACCTTC.

In its sample, this clone was seen a few times. This chain joins TRBV11-1 and TRBJ2-7; D is undetermined. The germline V gene encodes CDR1 SGHAT and CDR2 FQDESV (reference sequence). Trimming removed 5 bases at V and 3 bases at J, with 14 bases between. The length of the CDR3 is 14 residues. The CDR3 bases are TGTGCCAGCAGCCCCGTTGTTACTGTCTACGAGCAGTACTTC. Its protein is CASSPVVTVYEQYF.

This clone turned up a few times. CDR3 DNA sequence: TGCAGTGCTAGTTCGGTGAATGGCTACACCTTC. Its translation: CSASSVNGYTF. J is TRBJ1-2 and V is TRBV20-1; D remains unclear. V lost 3 bases to trimming and J lost 6 bases, with 8 bases between them. This CDR3 is built from 11 residues. CDR1 is DFQATT and CDR2 is SNEGSKA in the germline V gene (reference sequence).

About this clone itself: The same CDR3 arises from other DNA sequences in this sample as well. This sequence joins TRBV2 and TRBJ2-5; TRBD2 aligns across 11 bases. The CDR3 covers 15 residues. V shed 4 bases, J shed 2 bases, and the junction held 3 bases outside the gene matches. CDR1 is SNHLY and CDR2 is FYNNEI in the germline V gene. CDR3 sequence reads: CASSVLAGGQETQYF. The CDR3 DNA sequence: TGTGCCAGCAGTGTTCTAGCGGGGGGACAAGAGACCCAGTACTTC.

The chain links TRBV19 to TRBJ1-1; perhaps TRBD1 as D (5 bases). CDR1 and CDR2 from the germline V gene are LNHDA and SQIVND (reference sequence). CDR3 length: 16 amino acids. V dropped 1 base and J dropped 0 bases, with 12 bases sitting between them. The CDR3: CASSIARGLMNTEAFF. The CDR3 nucleotides are TGTGCCAGTAGTATAGCCCGGGGACTCATGAACACTGAAGCTTTCTTT.

In its sample, this clone was seen many times. The chain joins TRBV14 to TRBJ2-7; a weak D match, TRBD1 (6 bases). Trimming left V 0 bases short and J 0 bases short, with 12 bases between. The length of the CDR3 is 16 residues. CDR1 is SGHDN, CDR2 FVKESK, per germline. In DNA, the CDR3 is TGTGCCAGCAGCCAAGATCGGGTGGACAGCTCCTACGAGCAGTACTTC. It is translated as CASSQDRVDSSYEQYF.

The V gene is TRBV7-9, the J gene TRBJ2-1; 9 bases agree with TRBD2. Germline CDR1 reads SEHNR; CDR2 reads FQNEAQ (reference sequence). The junction had 10 bases not matched to a gene; V was cut back by 2 bases and J by 8 bases. This CDR3 has 16 residues. As DNA, the CDR3 is TGTGCCAGCAGCTTACGGGCCGGGGCGGGGGGGCATGAGCAGTTCTTC. Amino acid sequence: CASSLRAGAGGHEQFF. Filled out from reference TRBV7-9 and TRBJ2-1, the complete variable domain reads DTGVSQNPRHKITKRGQNVTFRCDPISEHNRLYWYRQTLGQGPEFLTYFQNEAQLEKSRLLSDRFSAERPKGSFSTLEIQRTEQGDSAMYLCASSLRAGAGGHEQFFGPGTRLTVL.

The rearrangement links TRBV29-1 to TRBJ2-7; TRBD1 matches 8 bases. V was clipped by 7 bases and J by 1 base; unmatched bases: 3. This CDR3 region has 12 residues. Germline lookup yields CDR1 SQVTM and CDR2 ANQGSEA. This chain's CDR3 is CSARDRSYEQYF. CDR3 DNA sequence: TGCAGCGCCCGGGACAGGTCCTACGAGCAGTACTTC.

The CDR3 region has the DNA TGTGCCAGCAGCTCCTACGGGGGGCTGGTTAATGAAAAACTGTTTTTT. Translating gives CASSSYGGLVNEKLFF. The gene calls are TRBV5-6 and TRBJ1-4; D possibly corresponds to TRBD1 (6 bases). This CDR3 contains 16 residues. The germline V gene has CDR1 SGHDT and CDR2 YYEEEE. Trimming left V 3 bases short and J 4 bases short, with 16 bases between.

This chain joins TRBV2 and TRBJ2-1, with 10 bases that match TRBD2. V shed 4 bases and J 4 bases; nucleotides not matched to a gene: 4. Germline-derived CDR1 and CDR2 are SNHLY and FYNNEI. This CDR3 is 15 amino acids long. The CDR3 spells CASSGWTSGYNEQFF. The DNA of the CDR3 is TGTGCCAGCAGTGGTTGGACTAGCGGTTACAATGAGCAGTTCTTC.

The chain joins TRBV9 to TRBJ2-2; the D gene is possibly TRBD1 (5 bases). Germline assignment: CDR1 SGDLS and CDR2 YYNGEE. Trimming pared 0 bases from V and 9 bases from J, leaving 15 bases between. The CDR3 extends over 15 amino acids. The CDR3 spells CASSVGSQGRRELFF. CDR3 sequence (DNA): TGTGCCAGCAGCGTAGGGTCGCAGGGTCGTCGGGAGCTGTTTTTT.

This clone was seen a handful of times. V is TRBV7-2 and J is TRBJ1-1; D gene unclear. Trimming took off 4 bases at V and 3 bases at J, with 9 bases between the two ends. CDR3 length equals 13 residues. Germline CDR1 is SGHTA and CDR2 is FQGNSA. The CDR3, as DNA: TGTGCCAGCAGCTCCCAACTAGACACTGAAGCTTTCTTT. It codes for CASSSQLDTEAFF.

This clone has just a few counts. The chain couples TRBV18 to TRBJ2-1; TRBD1 agrees at 9 bases. This CDR3 comprises 17 residues. Germline V gene sequence: CDR1 KGHSH, CDR2 LQKENI. V dropped 0 bases and J dropped 8; count of bases not matched to a gene: 11. CDR3 sequence: CASSPPAGQGDPYEQFF. The CDR3 DNA reads TGTGCCAGCTCACCACCTGCGGGACAGGGAGATCCATATGAGCAGTTCTTC.